This T cell receptor (beta chain) emerged from a study of T cells in Graves' hyperthyroidism and ophthalmopathy. Study as a whole: The initial diagnosis was the point when peripheral blood was collected, ahead of any treatment.

Ophthalmopathy patients had Clinical Activity Score at least 3, NOSPECS grade at least 4, duration under 3 months. It was 8 to 10 ml of fresh peripheral blood that supplied the PBMCs. This clonotype was seen repeatedly, ten times or more. Its matching antigen is unknown. The length of the CDR3 is 16 residues. V lost 3 bases to trimming and J lost 0 bases, with 14 bases between them. Study results and limitations: Most expanded thyroid clonotypes above 0.001 recurred in blood.

Using RNA transcripts as the source, TCR beta CDR3 regions were amplified. The primer set for the first-round RT-PCR of the TCR CDR3 was HTBI. TCRdb ran MiXCR on the multiplex PCR reads and lists one entry per CDR3 protein. This sample has nearly 600,000 distinct CDR3 sequences; approximately 15% occur once, and the top ten carry 7.1%. The genes are TRBV12-3 or TRBV12-4 and TRBJ1-1; D not certain. Sequenced input: blood. The receptor was isolated from a woman aged 18-29 years with Graves' ophthalmopathy. The chain's CDR3 is CASSFGFDRLNTEAFF. The CDR3 DNA follows: TGTGCCAGCAGTTTTGGTTTCGACCGCTTGAACACTGAAGCTTTCTTT.